This entry is about one T cell receptor (beta chain). The time point here: pre-treatment sample, taken before nivolumab and TIL therapy. The libraries were made with immunoSEQ v3. The data were produced by immunoSEQ multiplex PCR, yet TCRdb's version contains in-frame clones alone and is incomplete. The table records 35,000 to 55,000 clones, roughly 85% of them present only once. The CDR3 consists of 14 residues. Germline CDR1 and CDR2: SNHLY and FYNNEI. V was trimmed by 0 bases and J by 4 bases, leaving 9 bases between them. The data derive from a study of TIL therapy for anti-PD-1-resistant metastatic lung cancer.

This clonotype was sampled from a man in his 70s with non-small cell lung cancer. The rearrangement joins TRBV2 to TRBJ1-1; tentative D call: TRBD1 (6 bases). The sample consisted of blood, taken at baseline. CDR3 protein: CASSEALGGTEAFF. CDR3 DNA sequence: TGTGCCAGCAGTGAAGCGTTAGGGGGCACTGAAGCTTTCTTT.